The sequence of this T cell receptor (beta chain) was determined in a study of Ad26.COV2.S vaccination and SARS-CoV-2 variants. Across the study: Intramuscularly, Ad26.COV2.S was given either once or twice, 56 days apart.

Produced via immunoSEQ multiplex PCR; TCRdb's table is partial and in-frame only. Of about 400,000 clones listed, approximately 91% are singletons. Noted treatment: roughly 19 received Ad26.COV2.S at low or high dose, single or two shots; several received placebo; per-sample allocation not given. Day 63 after the first vaccine or placebo injection was the time point for sampling. CDR3 length: 17 amino acids. Unmatched junction bases numbered 9, after V lost 6 bases and J lost 0 bases. The germline V gene encodes CDR1 MDHEN and CDR2 SYDVKM. The gene calls are TRBV28 and TRBJ1-5; 9 positions agree with TRBD1. This TCR was recovered from a person aged 18-60 years who received the Ad26.COV2.S COVID-19 vaccine or a placebo. The specimen was peripheral blood, collected in a trial of Ad26.COV2.S vaccine versus placebo. In nucleotides, the CDR3 is TGTGCCAGCAGATCTAGGGACAGGGTCTATAGCAATCAGCCCCAGCATTTT. This translates into CASRSRDRVYSNQPQHF.